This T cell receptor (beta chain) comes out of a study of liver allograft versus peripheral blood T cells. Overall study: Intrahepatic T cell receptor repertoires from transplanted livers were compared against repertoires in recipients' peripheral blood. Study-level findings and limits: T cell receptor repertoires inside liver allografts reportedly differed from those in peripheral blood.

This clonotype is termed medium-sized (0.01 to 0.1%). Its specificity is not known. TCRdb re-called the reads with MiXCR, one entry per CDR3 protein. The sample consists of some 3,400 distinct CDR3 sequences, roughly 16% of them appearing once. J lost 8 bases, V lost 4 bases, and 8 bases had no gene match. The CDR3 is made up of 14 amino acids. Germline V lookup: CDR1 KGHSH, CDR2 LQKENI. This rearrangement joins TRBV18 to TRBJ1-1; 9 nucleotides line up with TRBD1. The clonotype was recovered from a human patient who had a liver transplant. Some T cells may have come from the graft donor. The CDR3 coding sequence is TGTGCCAGCTCACGTGCCGGGACAGGGCCGGAAGCTTTCTTT. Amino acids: CASSRAGTGPEAFF.